Listed here are 5 T cell receptor beta chains from one sample, sequenced in a study of T cells after yellow fever vaccination. One entry per CDR3 protein, called by TCRdb with MiXCR from the 5' RACE reads. The top ten hold 15% to 20% of the sample, which has a few hundred thousand distinct CDR3 sequences, roughly 17% seen once. The source was PBMCs, collected about 5 days after the first yellow fever vaccination. Every receptor here comes from a young man who received the YFV17D yellow fever vaccine.

This clonotype came up a few times. This chain links TRBV7-9 with TRBJ1-5; TRBD1 aligns across 11 bases. CDR3 length equals 14 residues. Germline trimming cut 5 bases from V and 6 bases from J; bases unmatched to any gene: 3. The germline V gene encodes CDR1 SEHNR and CDR2 FQNEAQ (reference sequence). DNA of the CDR3: TGTGCCAGCAGCCCCGGGACAGGGGGTCAGCCCCAGCATTTT. Its protein product is CASSPGTGGQPQHF.

This clonotype was found a few times. The chain carries TRBV18 and TRBJ2-1; possible D gene TRBD2, 5 bases. The V and J ends lost 1 base and 2 bases respectively, with 12 bases between them. This CDR3 spans 16 amino acids. Germline-derived CDR1 and CDR2 are KGHSH and LQKENI. The CDR3 DNA is TGTGCCAGCTCACCACGAGTACAGCGGACCTACAATGAGCAGTTCTTC. Amino acids: CASSPRVQRTYNEQFF.

This clonotype has more than one count but fewer than ten. The J gene is TRBJ2-1, the V gene TRBV7-2; 8 nucleotides agree with TRBD1. V was clipped by 5 bases and J by 7 bases; unmatched bases: 16. The length of the CDR3 is 17 residues. Germline V gives CDR1 SGHTA, CDR2 FQGNSA. As DNA, the CDR3 is TGTGCCAGCAGCCTGACAGGGGCCATAGTATCCCGTAATGAGCAGTTCTTC. Protein: CASSLTGAIVSRNEQFF. The entire variable domain, with the rest obtained from reference TRBV7-2 and TRBJ2-1, is as follows: GAGVSQSPSNKVTEKGKDVELRCDPISGHTALYWYRQSLGQGLEFLIYFQGNSAPDKSGLPSDRFSAERTGGSVSTLTIQRTQQEDSAVYLCASSLTGAIVSRNEQFFGPGTRLTVL.

The chain joins TRBV7-2 to TRBJ1-2, with 8 nucleotides matching TRBD1. Germline assignment: CDR1 SGHTA and CDR2 FQGNSA. Trimming at V came to 5 bases and at J to 6 bases, leaving 14 bases not matched to a gene. The CDR3 sequence is 16 residues long. The CDR3 nucleotides read TGTGCCAGCAGCCGAAATAGCGGACAGGGCTGGGATGGCTACACCTTC. Its protein is CASSRNSGQGWDGYTF. Variable domain in full (rest from reference TRBV7-2 and TRBJ1-2): GAGVSQSPSNKVTEKGKDVELRCDPISGHTALYWYRQSLGQGLEFLIYFQGNSAPDKSGLPSDRFSAERTGGSVSTLTIQRTQQEDSAVYLCASSRNSGQGWDGYTFGSGTRLTVV.

The chain couples TRBV7-3 to TRBJ2-3; either TRBD1 or TRBD2 may fit D (6 bases each). Germline CDR1 and CDR2: SGHTA and FQGTGA. V was trimmed by 5 bases and J by 0 bases, leaving 15 bases between them. The CDR3 is made up of 16 amino acids. CDR3 residues: CASSARGQLSTDTQYF. The CDR3 DNA reads as TGTGCCAGCAGCGCCCGGGGGCAACTCAGCACAGATACGCAGTATTTT.